A selection of T cell receptor beta chains follows, all from one sample in a study of blood T cells in healthy people across ages. TCRdb re-called the 5' RACE reads through MiXCR, storing one row per CDR3 protein. The profile covers roughly 1.4 million distinct CDR3 sequences, with roughly 59% appearing a single time and roughly 6.3% taken by the ten largest. The material sequenced was blood. The receptors come from a man aged 18 to 30 in good health. Both conserved end residues are part of each CDR3. Fields, in order: V gene, D gene, clone size, J gene, CDR3 DNA, CDR3 protein. A D gene is named only where the DNA matches it firmly. Only some rows state a clone size, as once, few, many or a class for expanded clones.

V: TRBV6-2/TRBV6-3; D: TRBD2; size: -; J: TRBJ2-1; DNA: TGTGCCAGCAGTCCTGGGACTAGCGGGGGTTTCAAGGAGCAGTTCTTC; CDR3: CASSPGTSGGFKEQFF
V: TRBV24-1; D: -; size: -; J: TRBJ2-7; DNA: TGTGCCTCCGACCTTGGGCGGGACAACGAGCAGTACTTC; CDR3: CASDLGRDNEQYF
V: TRBV12-3/TRBV12-4; D: -; size: -; J: TRBJ2-4; DNA: TGTGCCAGCAGCTCAGGGTCCCCAGCGTTAGAGCAGTACTTC; CDR3: CASSSGSPALEQYF
V: TRBV28; D: TRBD1; size: -; J: TRBJ2-5; DNA: TGTGCCAGCAGTTATGCCCCGGGACAGGGACAAGAGACCCAGTACTTC; CDR3: CASSYAPGQGQETQYF
V: TRBV6-5; D: -; size: few; J: TRBJ2-1; DNA: TGTGCCAGCAGTCAAGGACAGAACAATGAGCAGTTCTTC; CDR3: CASSQGQNNEQFF
V: TRBV28; D: -; size: -; J: TRBJ2-7; DNA: TGTGCCAGCATCCGACCGGGTCTTAGCTCCTACGAGCAGTACTTC; CDR3: CASIRPGLSSYEQYF
V: TRBV15; D: TRBD2; size: once; J: TRBJ2-3; DNA: TGTGCCACCAGCAGTACGGGAGGGCCGACAGATACGCAGTATTTT; CDR3: CATSSTGGPTDTQYF
V: TRBV6-6; D: TRBD1; size: few; J: TRBJ2-5; DNA: TGTGCCAGCAGTCTCTCGGACAGGGCAGAGACCCAGTACTTC; CDR3: CASSLSDRAETQYF
V: TRBV5-1; D: TRBD1; size: -; J: TRBJ2-7; DNA: TGCGCCAGCAGCCCCACCCGGGACAGGGGGATCTACGAGCAGTACTTC; CDR3: CASSPTRDRGIYEQYF
V: TRBV10-3; D: -; size: few; J: TRBJ2-5; DNA: TGTGCCATCAGTGACGGTAAAGAGACCCAGTACTTC; CDR3: CAISDGKETQYF
V: TRBV6-2/TRBV6-3; D: -; size: once; J: TRBJ2-7; DNA: TGTGCCAGCAGTTACTCGAAGCAGGCAGGTTACGAGCAGTACTTC; CDR3: CASSYSKQAGYEQYF
V: TRBV5-5; D: TRBD1; size: once; J: TRBJ2-4; DNA: TGTGCCAGCAGCTTGTGGGTCTCACAGGGGGCTATGGACATTCAGTACTTC; CDR3: CASSLWVSQGAMDIQYF
V: TRBV29-1; D: -; size: -; J: TRBJ1-2; DNA: TGCAGCGTTGTTGTTCTTCCCCTGCAGGGCACTAACTATGGCTACACCTTC; CDR3: CSVVVLPLQGTNYGYTF
V: TRBV10-3; D: -; size: -; J: TRBJ2-3; DNA: TGTGCCATCAGCCGCAGCGGCGGGGATACGCAGTATTTT; CDR3: CAISRSGGDTQYF
V: TRBV27; D: TRBD2; size: -; J: TRBJ2-1; DNA: TGTGCCAGCAGTCCCGGGACTAGCGGAGCCTACAATGAGCAGTTCTTC; CDR3: CASSPGTSGAYNEQFF
V: TRBV11-2; D: -; size: -; J: TRBJ2-4; DNA: TGTGCCAGCAGCTTTTCAATTCCGTACTTC; CDR3: CASSFSIPYF
V: TRBV4-3; D: TRBD2; size: -; J: TRBJ2-1; DNA: TGCGCCAGCAGCCAAGAGGGTAGCGGGGGGACCTACAATGAGCAGTTCTTC; CDR3: CASSQEGSGGTYNEQFF
V: TRBV30; D: -; size: -; J: TRBJ2-7; DNA: TGTGCCTGGAGTCCCGATTCCTCCTACGAGCAGTACTTC; CDR3: CAWSPDSSYEQYF
V: TRBV20-1; D: TRBD2; size: -; J: TRBJ2-3; DNA: TGCAGTGCTAAATTCCCCGGGGGGGGTGCCACAGATACGCAGTATTTT; CDR3: CSAKFPGGGATDTQYF
V: TRBV18; D: -; size: few; J: TRBJ2-6; DNA: TGTGCCAGCTCACCCCGACAGGTCTCTGGGGCCAACGTCCTGACTTTC; CDR3: CASSPRQVSGANVLTF
V: TRBV20-1; D: -; size: few; J: TRBJ2-7; DNA: TGCAGTGCTAGTGGCGACGAGCAGTACTTC; CDR3: CSASGDEQYF
V: TRBV9; D: -; size: -; J: TRBJ1-2; DNA: TGTGCCAGCAGCGCTAGTCTCGAGGGCTACACCTTC; CDR3: CASSASLEGYTF
V: TRBV7-2; D: -; size: -; J: TRBJ2-5; DNA: TGTGCCAGCAGCCTTGGAGGGTTCACGAGGGGGTCTAAAAAGACCCAGTACTTC; CDR3: CASSLGGFTRGSKKTQYF
V: TRBV29-1; D: -; size: -; J: TRBJ2-2; DNA: TGCAGCGTTGAACCCCTAGCGACAGGGCCGACCGGGGAGCTGTTTTTT; CDR3: CSVEPLATGPTGELFF
V: TRBV2; D: TRBD2; size: -; J: TRBJ2-2; DNA: TGTGCCAGCAGGGCACTAGCGGGGGGCACCACCGGGGAGCTGTTTTTT; CDR3: CASRALAGGTTGELFF
V: TRBV14; D: TRBD2; size: -; J: TRBJ2-1; DNA: TGTGCCAGCAGCCAAGACTACCTAGCGGGGGAGGGTGAGCAGTTCTTC; CDR3: CASSQDYLAGEGEQFF
V: TRBV5-1; D: -; size: -; J: TRBJ2-7; DNA: TGCGCCAGCAGCTTGCGACCGCTCATAGCGGTCCGTGACTCCTACGAGCAGTACTTC; CDR3: CASSLRPLIAVRDSYEQYF
V: TRBV25-1; D: TRBD2; size: few; J: TRBJ2-3; DNA: TGTGCCAGCAGATTTAGCGGGGGGTTTAGTACGCAGTATTTT; CDR3: CASRFSGGFSTQYF
V: TRBV6-2/TRBV6-3; D: -; size: -; J: TRBJ2-7; DNA: TGTGCCAGCAGTCTGACAGGTGGGCTGACCTACGAGCAGTACTTC; CDR3: CASSLTGGLTYEQYF
V: TRBV5-6; D: -; size: -; J: TRBJ2-3; DNA: TGTGCCAGCAGCACCGAGGACTATACGCAGTATTTT; CDR3: CASSTEDYTQYF
V: TRBV20-1; D: TRBD2; size: once; J: TRBJ2-5; DNA: TGCAGTGCTAGAGAAGGATCTAGCGGGAGGGCCATGGATTTCGGGACCCAGTACTTC; CDR3: CSAREGSSGRAMDFGTQYF
V: TRBV12-3/TRBV12-4; D: -; size: -; J: TRBJ2-1; DNA: TGTGCCAGCATTCAGCGACTAGTAGGGTACAATGAGAAGTTCTTC; CDR3: CASIQRLVGYNEKFF
V: TRBV13; D: -; size: -; J: TRBJ2-3; DNA: TGTGCCAGCAGCCCTCATGCGACTTGGTGGCCCACAGATACGCAGTATTTT; CDR3: CASSPHATWWPTDTQYF
V: TRBV28; D: TRBD1; size: -; J: TRBJ1-1; DNA: TGTGCCGGCAGTTTCACAGGGGCCCCCGGTCCTGAAGCTTTCTTT; CDR3: CAGSFTGAPGPEAFF
V: TRBV7-9; D: TRBD2; size: -; J: TRBJ2-7; DNA: TGTGCCAGCAGCGTGAGCGGGGGCGACTCCTACGAGCAGTACTTC; CDR3: CASSVSGGDSYEQYF
V: TRBV24-1; D: -; size: few; J: TRBJ2-3; DNA: TGTGCCACCAGTGACCCCGGCAGGGCAGATACGCAGTATTTT; CDR3: CATSDPGRADTQYF
V: TRBV5-1; D: -; size: -; J: TRBJ1-1; DNA: TGCGCCAGCAGCCCCGGGATTTTGGCAGACTTGAACACTGAAGCTTTCTTT; CDR3: CASSPGILADLNTEAFF
V: TRBV20-1; D: -; size: -; J: TRBJ1-6; DNA: TGCAGTGCTAGGGGGACGCGCAGTTCACCCCTCCACTTT; CDR3: CSARGTRSSPLHF
V: TRBV29-1; D: TRBD1; size: few; J: TRBJ2-5; DNA: TGCAGCGTTGCCGGACAGGGCTTCCAAGAGACCCAGTACTTC; CDR3: CSVAGQGFQETQYF
V: TRBV29-1; D: -; size: -; J: TRBJ2-2; DNA: TGCAGCGTTGACCAGGGAAACACCGGGGAGCTGTTTTTT; CDR3: CSVDQGNTGELFF
V: TRBV5-5; D: -; size: -; J: TRBJ2-3; DNA: TGTGCCAGCAGCTTGATGTACAGGCCTAACACAGATACGCAGTATTTT; CDR3: CASSLMYRPNTDTQYF
V: TRBV11-2; D: -; size: -; J: TRBJ2-1; DNA: TGTGCCAGCAGCTTAGAATCTCGGTGGGGCTTCTCGGGCAATGAGCAGTTCTTC; CDR3: CASSLESRWGFSGNEQFF
V: TRBV27; D: -; size: -; J: TRBJ1-2; DNA: TGTGCCAGCAGCCAAAGGAGGGGGTACTATGGCTACACCTTC; CDR3: CASSQRRGYYGYTF
V: TRBV5-6; D: -; size: -; J: TRBJ1-6; DNA: TGTGCCAGCAGCTTGGCACCGACAGGCCTTCTCGGATCACCCCTCCACTTT; CDR3: CASSLAPTGLLGSPLHF
V: TRBV4-1; D: -; size: -; J: TRBJ2-7; DNA: TGCGCCAGCAGCCAGAGGGGACCCGGGACCCCCTACGAGCAGTACTTC; CDR3: CASSQRGPGTPYEQYF
V: TRBV9; D: -; size: once; J: TRBJ1-1; DNA: TGTGCCAGCAGCTCAGGGCAGCTCAGGACAATGAACACTGAAGCTTTCTTT; CDR3: CASSSGQLRTMNTEAFF
V: TRBV2; D: TRBD1; size: -; J: TRBJ1-1; DNA: TGTGCCAGCGCCGTGGGACAGGGCACTGAAGCTTTCTTT; CDR3: CASAVGQGTEAFF
V: TRBV29-1; D: TRBD1; size: -; J: TRBJ1-2; DNA: TGCAGCGGTGTACAGGGGAGCTATGGCTACACCTTC; CDR3: CSGVQGSYGYTF
V: TRBV12-3/TRBV12-4; D: -; size: -; J: TRBJ1-2; DNA: TGTGCCAGCAGTTTCGGTGCCTATGGCTACACCTTC; CDR3: CASSFGAYGYTF
V: TRBV28; D: -; size: -; J: TRBJ1-6; DNA: TGTGCCAGCAGCCCCACCGGTATGTCAGCAAATTCACCCCTCCACTTT; CDR3: CASSPTGMSANSPLHF
V: TRBV7-7; D: -; size: -; J: TRBJ1-2; DNA: TGTGCCAGCAGCCCCCCTTGGAAGAACACAGCTAACTATGGCTACACCTTC; CDR3: CASSPPWKNTANYGYTF
V: TRBV6-2/TRBV6-3; D: -; size: -; J: TRBJ2-5; DNA: TGTGCCAGCAGTTACTTACAGCACCAAGGGACCCAGTACTTC; CDR3: CASSYLQHQGTQYF
V: TRBV7-2; D: -; size: -; J: TRBJ1-4; DNA: TGTGCCAGCAGCACGACATCCAGGGGTGCTAATGAAAAACTGTTTTTT; CDR3: CASSTTSRGANEKLFF